This record concerns one T cell receptor beta chain sequence. Its antigen is undetermined. This record comes from a study of PD-1 blockade in classical Hodgkin lymphoma. Study-wide results and caveats: Possibly reflecting disease activity or prior therapy, repertoire differences have causes that remain undefined.

Sequenced by immunoSEQ multiplex PCR; TCRdb stores in-frame clones only, minus some. The table lists about 98,000 clones, about nine tenths of them singletons. Every single patient, without exception, relapsed after autologous stem cell transplantation, and brentuximab vedotin exposure varied. Reported best responses ranged across complete response, partial response or progressive disease. The TCR was taken from a human donor with classical Hodgkin lymphoma. Sample: peripheral blood mononuclear cells (PBMCs), taken at baseline.

DNA for the CDR3: TGCGCCAGCAGCTTGCCGACAGGACAAGAGACCCAGTACTTC. Encoded protein: CASSLPTGQETQYF. The chain combines TRBV5-1 with TRBJ2-5; a possible D gene is TRBD1 (6 bases). Germline V lookup: CDR1 SGHRS, CDR2 YFSETQ. Between the trimmed V and J ends, which lost 1 base and 2 bases, there was a span of 9 bases. The CDR3 has 14 amino acids.